A single sample gave rise to the 28 T cell receptor beta chains below, sequenced in a study of Graves' ophthalmopathy and Graves' hyperthyroidism. Beta-chain TCR CDR3 regions were amplified from RNA transcripts. Second-round multiplex PCR came after a first-round RT-PCR that employed HTBI primers. TCRdb analysed the multiplex PCR reads with MiXCR anew, one entry per CDR3 protein. The sample lists a few hundred thousand distinct CDR3 sequences, approximately 15% occurring once. Input material: peripheral blood. The receptor source for this set is a woman between 18 and 29 years old with stable Graves' hyperthyroidism.

This clonotype was detected only a few times. V gene TRBV11-3 combines with J gene TRBJ2-4; D gene unclear. The CDR3 has 14 residues. Trimming took 2 bases from V and 6 from J, leaving 11 bases between them. Germline lookup yields CDR1 SGHNT and CDR2 YENEEA. The CDR3 region has the DNA TGTGCCAGCAGCTTAACCCGGAATGCAAACATTCAGTACTTC. This gives the protein CASSLTRNANIQYF.

This clonotype was counted many times. The chain employs TRBV7-2 and TRBJ2-7, with TRBD2 matching 8 bases. The CDR3 has 13 residues. Germline V CDR1 and CDR2: SGHTA, FQGNSA. Trimming at V came to 6 bases and at J to 2 bases, leaving 3 bases not matched to a gene. The CDR3 nucleotides read TGTGCCAGCAGTCCGGGGGGGGCCTACGAGCAGTACTTC. It codes for CASSPGGAYEQYF.

The chain combines TRBV19 with TRBJ2-6; D remains unclear. Germline CDR1 reads LNHDA; CDR2 reads SQIVND (reference sequence). This CDR3 contains 14 residues. V was clipped by 6 bases and J by 0 bases, with 6 bases between them. The CDR3 sequence: CASRADSGANVLTF. The CDR3 DNA sequence: TGTGCCAGTAGGGCGGACTCTGGGGCCAACGTCCTGACTTTC.

This clonotype was recorded many times. The chain uses TRBV6-5 and TRBJ1-6; TRBD1 agrees at 8 bases. From germline, CDR1 is MNHEY and CDR2 SVGAGI. V was clipped by 5 bases and J by 0 bases; unmatched bases: 9. This CDR3 comprises 18 residues. The CDR3 DNA reads TGTGCCAGCAGTCACCGACAGGGGCCGAGCTCCTATAATTCACCCCTCCACTTT. Translating it yields CASSHRQGPSSYNSPLHF.

This clonotype occurred many times. The rearrangement uses TRBV5-6 and TRBJ2-5; D remains ambiguous. Germline V gene lookup returns CDR1 SGHDT and CDR2 YYEEEE. The CDR3 totals 11 residues. V was trimmed by 7 bases and J by 2 bases, leaving 6 bases between them. CDR3 DNA sequence: TGTGCCAGCCTCTTTCAAGAGACCCAGTACTTC. Translated, it gives CASLFQETQYF.

The sample holds many counts of this clonotype. The chain has TRBV4-1 and TRBJ1-5; the D is unclear. From germline, CDR1 is MGHRA and CDR2 YSYEKL. The germline V and J ends were trimmed by 0 bases and 4 bases, with 10 bases remaining between them. CDR3 length: 15 amino acids. The CDR3 is CASSQEPWANQPQHF. The CDR3 DNA follows: TGCGCCAGCAGCCAAGAACCCTGGGCGAATCAGCCCCAGCATTTT.

CDR3 nucleotides: TGCGCCAGCAGCAGCCATTTTGCAGATACGCAGTATTTT. Residues: CASSSHFADTQYF. The chain has TRBV5-1 and TRBJ2-3; D gene unclear. Germline V gene lookup returns CDR1 SGHRS and CDR2 YFSETQ. The V end was cut by 4 bases, the J end by 4 bases, with 10 bases between. The length of the CDR3 is 13 residues. The variable domain in full, with the rest retrieved from reference TRBV5-1 and TRBJ2-3, is KAGVTQTPRYLIKTRGQQVTLSCSPISGHRSVSWYQQTPGQGLQFLFEYFSETQRNKGNFPGRFSGRQFSNSRSEMNVSTLELGDSALYLCASSSHFADTQYFGPGTRLTVL.

Turning to this clonotype: A read error is possible here, since a much larger clone lies one base away. Since no conserved phenylalanine or tryptophan closes the CDR3, a read error is the likely cause. This chain uses TRBV6-1 with TRBJ2-4, with D tentatively TRBD1 (6 bases). The CDR3 extends over 16 amino acids. Per germline, CDR1 MNHNS and CDR2 SASEGT. V was cut by 6 bases and J by 0 bases, with 15 bases left in between. CDR3 region: CASSPDSAGAKNIQYL. In nucleotides, the CDR3 is TGTGCCAGCAGCCCGGACAGTGCGGGAGCCAAAAACATTCAGTACCTC.

This clonotype appeared many times. This chain uses TRBV7-2 with TRBJ2-7; 8 bases align to TRBD1. Germline assignment: CDR1 SGHTA and CDR2 FQGNSA. Germline trimming cut 5 bases from V and 2 bases from J; bases unmatched to any gene: 8. This CDR3 region has 15 residues. The CDR3 coding sequence is TGTGCCAGCAGCCAGGACAGGGTTGGGACCTACGAGCAGTACTTC. Its protein is CASSQDRVGTYEQYF. The whole variable domain, filled in from reference TRBV7-2 and TRBJ2-7, reads GAGVSQSPSNKVTEKGKDVELRCDPISGHTALYWYRQSLGQGLEFLIYFQGNSAPDKSGLPSDRFSAERTGGSVSTLTIQRTQQEDSAVYLCASSQDRVGTYEQYFGPGTRLTVT.

This clonotype was picked up many times. The gene calls are TRBV28 and TRBJ1-2; a possible D gene is TRBD1 (6 bases). The CDR3 runs 15 residues. Germline CDR1 reads MDHEN; CDR2 reads SYDVKM. V lost 1 base, J lost 4 bases, and 13 bases lay in between. For the CDR3, the DNA is TGTGCCAGCAGTTTATTGGGGGCCGGGGGCTATGGCTACACCTTC. Translating it yields CASSLLGAGGYGYTF.

The J gene is TRBJ2-5, the V gene TRBV4-3; D is perhaps TRBD1 (5 bases). V was clipped by 0 bases and J by 0 bases, with 11 bases between them. This CDR3 region has 16 residues. CDR1 is LGHNA and CDR2 is YSLEER in the germline V gene. CDR3 protein: CASSQDEKGYQETQYF. In nucleotides, the CDR3 is TGCGCCAGCAGCCAAGATGAGAAGGGGTACCAAGAGACCCAGTACTTC.

This clonotype was seen many times. The CDR3 region has the DNA TGTGCCAGCGACTCGACCAGAGGTCAGCCCCAGCATTTT. The encoded protein is CASDSTRGQPQHF. The chain uses TRBV12-3 or TRBV12-4 and TRBJ1-5; D remains unclear. The CDR3 has 13 residues. V was trimmed by 8 bases and J by 6 bases, leaving 14 bases between them.

This clonotype was observed many times. V and J are TRBV6-4 and TRBJ1-1; D is ambiguous. This CDR3 region has 17 residues. V lost 8 bases, J lost 0 bases, and 22 bases lay in between. Germline V gives CDR1 MRHNA, CDR2 SNTAGT. The DNA for the CDR3 is TGTGCCAGCGACCGGGCGGCGGGAAAGGTTGTGAACACTGAAGCTTTCTTT. Translated: CASDRAAGKVVNTEAFF.

V gene TRBV13 combines with J gene TRBJ1-1, with D possibly being TRBD1 (5 bases). Per germline, CDR1 PRHDT and CDR2 FYEKMQ (reference sequence). The V end lost 0 bases, the J end lost 5 bases, and 13 bases lay between the germline ends. The CDR3 has 15 amino acids. The CDR3 protein is CASSLGLGGGTEAFF. DNA of the CDR3: TGTGCCAGCAGCTTAGGCCTCGGGGGTGGAACTGAAGCTTTCTTT.

This clonotype was observed many times. The chain uses TRBV6-4 and TRBJ1-5; 9 nucleotides align to TRBD1. The V gene's germline CDR1 is MRHNA and CDR2 SNTAGT. The CDR3 sequence is 18 residues long. J gave up 0 bases and V 7 bases, and 13 bases lay outside the gene matches. CDR3 DNA sequence: TGTGCCAGCACCTCCGTGACAGGGGGACTAATTAGCAATCAGCCCCAGCATTTT. Amino acid sequence: CASTSVTGGLISNQPQHF.

The chain has TRBV4-1 and TRBJ2-7; TRBD2 matches 15 bases. CDR1 is MGHRA, CDR2 YSYEKL, per germline. The CDR3 is made up of 16 amino acids. The junction had 3 bases not matched to a gene; V was cut back by 0 bases and J by 6 bases. CDR3 sequence (DNA): TGCGCCAGCAGCCAAGACCGGACTAGCGGGGGGGTCGAGCAGTACTTC. It codes for CASSQDRTSGGVEQYF.

The chain recombines TRBV11-3 with TRBJ2-2; D is ambiguous. The CDR3 totals 15 residues. The V gene lost 5 bases and the J gene lost 4 bases, with 14 bases spanning the gap. Germline assignment: CDR1 SGHNT and CDR2 YENEEA. The CDR3 DNA reads as TGTGCCAGCAGCCTTTACGGTTTTGGCACCGGGGAGCTGTTTTTT. Amino acid sequence: CASSLYGFGTGELFF.

This clonotype was observed many times. V is TRBV25-1 and J is TRBJ1-6; 8 positions match TRBD1. The CDR3 has 14 residues. Trimming at V came to 4 bases and at J to 7 bases, leaving 3 bases not matched to a gene. CDR1 is MGHDK, CDR2 SYGVNS, per germline. CDR3 sequence: CASSAWTGNSPLHF. CDR3 nucleotide sequence: TGTGCCAGCAGTGCGTGGACAGGGAATTCACCCCTCCACTTT.

This clonotype appeared many times. In DNA form, the CDR3 reads TGTGCCAGCAGTGACGTTAACAGGGCGAGCAATCAGCCCCAGCATTTT. This translates into CASSDVNRASNQPQHF. The rearrangement uses TRBV6-1 and TRBJ1-5, with D perhaps matching TRBD1 (6 bases). This CDR3 is built from 16 residues. In germline, CDR1 is MNHNS, CDR2 SASEGT. The V and J ends lost 3 bases and 1 base respectively, with 13 bases between them.

The chain combines TRBV6-1 with TRBJ2-5; D remains unclear. CDR1 and CDR2 (germline): MNHNS, SASEGT. The CDR3 spans 16 residues. Trimming pared 7 bases from V and 1 base from J, leaving 19 bases between. The CDR3 region has the DNA TGTGCCAGCAACAACCGGCGTTCGAGTGGCCAAGAGACCCAGTACTTC. Translated: CASNNRRSSGQETQYF.

There are many counts of this clonotype. CDR3 in DNA: TGTGCCAGCAGCCATCGGGAGCGGGATCACCCAAATCAGTACTTC. As protein: CASSHRERDHPNQYF. The chain employs TRBV7-2 and TRBJ2-4, with 7 positions matching TRBD2. This CDR3 region has 15 residues. The V and J ends lost 5 bases and 12 bases, in that order; junction bases with no gene match: 16. Germline assignment: CDR1 SGHTA and CDR2 FQGNSA. Full variable domain (missing parts from reference TRBV7-2 and TRBJ2-4): GAGVSQSPSNKVTEKGKDVELRCDPISGHTALYWYRQSLGQGLEFLIYFQGNSAPDKSGLPSDRFSAERTGGSVSTLTIQRTQQEDSAVYLCASSHRERDHPNQYFGAGTRLSVL.

This clonotype was recorded at least ten times. V and J are TRBV29-1 and TRBJ2-3; 9 bases agree with TRBD2. The germline V gene has CDR1 SQVTM and CDR2 ANQGSEA. The CDR3 contains 12 residues. Trimming took 8 bases from V and 5 from J; bases not matched to a gene: 5. CDR3 protein: CSYGLARDTQYF. The CDR3 nucleotides are TGCAGCTACGGACTAGCGAGAGATACGCAGTATTTT.

This clonotype was counted between two and nine times. The rearrangement links TRBV11-2 to TRBJ1-1; the D gene is possibly TRBD1 (6 bases). Trimming removed 5 bases from V and 5 bases from J, with 18 bases in between. Germline values: CDR1 SGHAT, CDR2 FQNNGV. The CDR3 is made up of 15 amino acids. CDR3 DNA: TGTGCCAGCAGCCCCGTCGGGGGCTGGGGGACTGAAGCTTTCTTT. Amino acids: CASSPVGGWGTEAFF.

This clonotype came up once. V gene TRBV2 combines with J gene TRBJ2-7, with a weak D call TRBD1 (6 bases). The CDR3 has 13 residues. Trimming took off 6 bases at V and 4 bases at J, with 13 bases between the two ends. Germline V gene sequence: CDR1 SNHLY, CDR2 FYNNEI. CDR3 nucleotide sequence: TGTGCCAGCAGCCAAAGAGGACAGTACGAGCAGTACTTC. Amino acids: CASSQRGQYEQYF.

This clonotype was recorded many times. The chain links TRBV12-3 or TRBV12-4 to TRBJ2-6; D gene unclear. The V end lost 1 base, the J end lost 9 bases, and 10 bases lay between the germline ends. CDR3 length: 14 residues. The CDR3 loop reads CASSLDRASNVLTF. The CDR3 region has the DNA TGTGCCAGCAGTTTAGATAGGGCGAGCAACGTCCTGACTTTC.

The chain employs TRBV5-1 and TRBJ1-1, with D possibly matching TRBD1 (6 bases). Germline CDR1 reads SGHRS; CDR2 reads YFSETQ. CDR3 length equals 16 residues. Trimming took off 0 bases at V and 3 bases at J, with 15 bases between the two ends. The CDR3 reads CASSLGIRDTDTEAFF. For the CDR3, the DNA is TGCGCCAGCAGCTTGGGGATCCGGGACACTGACACTGAAGCTTTCTTT.

This clonotype was counted many times. The chain is built from TRBV28 and TRBJ1-5; D might be TRBD1 (5 bases). This CDR3 spans 15 amino acids. Trimming took off 5 bases at V and 3 bases at J, with 14 bases between the two ends. CDR1 and CDR2 from the germline V gene are MDHEN and SYDVKM. The CDR3 region is CASSPVGGYNQPQHF. The DNA for the CDR3 is TGTGCCAGCAGTCCTGTTGGGGGTTACAATCAGCCCCAGCATTTT.

The chain uses TRBV5-1 and TRBJ2-2; the D call may be TRBD1 or TRBD2 (7 bases each). Germline loops: CDR1 SGHRS, CDR2 YFSETQ. Trimming cost V 4 bases and J 4 bases, with 20 bases left between them. The CDR3 consists of 17 residues. The CDR3 nucleotides read TGCGCCAGCAGCGCCCGACAGGGAGGGAGAAGCACCGGGGAGCTGTTTTTT. It is translated as CASSARQGGRSTGELFF.